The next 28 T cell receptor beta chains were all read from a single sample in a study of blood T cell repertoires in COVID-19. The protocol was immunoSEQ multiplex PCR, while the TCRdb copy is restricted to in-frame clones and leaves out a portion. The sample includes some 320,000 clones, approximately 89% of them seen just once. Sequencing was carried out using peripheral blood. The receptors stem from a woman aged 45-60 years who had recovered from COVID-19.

CDR3 in DNA: TGTGCCACCAGCAGAGATACCCAGACAGGGAAGGAGACCCAGTACTTC. This translates into CATSRDTQTGKETQYF. The V and J genes are TRBV15 and TRBJ2-5; TRBD1 matches 7 bases. J gave up 5 bases and V 0 bases, and 9 bases lay outside the gene matches. Germline CDR1 and CDR2: LNHNV and YYDKDF (reference sequence). The CDR3 has 16 amino acids.

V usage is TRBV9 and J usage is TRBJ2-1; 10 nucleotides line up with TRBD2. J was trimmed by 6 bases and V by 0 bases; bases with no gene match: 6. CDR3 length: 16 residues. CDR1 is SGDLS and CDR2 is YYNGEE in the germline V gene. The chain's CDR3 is CASSVDLAGVINEQFF. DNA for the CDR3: TGTGCCAGCAGCGTAGACCTAGCGGGGGTCATCAATGAGCAGTTCTTC.

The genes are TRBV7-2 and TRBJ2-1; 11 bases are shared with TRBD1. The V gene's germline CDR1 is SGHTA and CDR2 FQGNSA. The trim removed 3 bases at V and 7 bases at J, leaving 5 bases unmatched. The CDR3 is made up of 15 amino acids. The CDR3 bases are TGTGCCAGCAGCTTCCTCCGGGACAGGGGGAATGAGCAGTTCTTC. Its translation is CASSFLRDRGNEQFF.

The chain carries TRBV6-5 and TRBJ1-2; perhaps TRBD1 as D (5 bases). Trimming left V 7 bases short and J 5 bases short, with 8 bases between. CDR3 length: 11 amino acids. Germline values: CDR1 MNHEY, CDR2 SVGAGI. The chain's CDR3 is CASKTGYGYTF. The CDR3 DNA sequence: TGTGCCAGCAAAACAGGTTATGGCTACACCTTC.

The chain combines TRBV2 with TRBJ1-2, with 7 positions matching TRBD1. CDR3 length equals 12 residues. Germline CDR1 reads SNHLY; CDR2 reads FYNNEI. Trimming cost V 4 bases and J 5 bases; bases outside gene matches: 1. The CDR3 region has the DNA TGTGCCAGCAGTGGACAGGGATATGGCTACACCTTC. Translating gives CASSGQGYGYTF.

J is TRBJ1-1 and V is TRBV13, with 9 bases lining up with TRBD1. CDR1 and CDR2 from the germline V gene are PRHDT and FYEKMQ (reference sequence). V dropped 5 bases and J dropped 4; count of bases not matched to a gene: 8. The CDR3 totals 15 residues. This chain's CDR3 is CASSVRQGGATEAFF. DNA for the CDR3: TGTGCCAGCAGCGTTAGACAGGGGGGAGCCACTGAAGCTTTCTTT.

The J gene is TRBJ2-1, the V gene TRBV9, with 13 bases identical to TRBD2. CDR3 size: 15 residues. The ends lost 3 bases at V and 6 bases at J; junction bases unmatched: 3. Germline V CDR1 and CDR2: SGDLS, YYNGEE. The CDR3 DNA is TGTGCCAGCAGCGCGACTAGCGGGAGGTCCAATGAGCAGTTCTTC. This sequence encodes CASSATSGRSNEQFF.

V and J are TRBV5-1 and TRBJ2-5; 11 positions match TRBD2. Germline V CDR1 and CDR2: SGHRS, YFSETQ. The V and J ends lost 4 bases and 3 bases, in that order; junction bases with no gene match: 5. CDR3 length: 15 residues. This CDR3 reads CASSLAGGREETQYF. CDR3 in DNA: TGCGCCAGCAGCCTAGCGGGGGGCCGGGAAGAGACCCAGTACTTC.

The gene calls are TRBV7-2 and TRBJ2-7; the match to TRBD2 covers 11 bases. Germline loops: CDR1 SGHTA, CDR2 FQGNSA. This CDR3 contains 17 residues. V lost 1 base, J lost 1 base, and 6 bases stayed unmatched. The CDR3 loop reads CASSLVASGGPSYEQYF. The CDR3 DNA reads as TGTGCCAGCAGCTTAGTGGCTAGCGGGGGGCCTTCCTACGAGCAGTACTTC.

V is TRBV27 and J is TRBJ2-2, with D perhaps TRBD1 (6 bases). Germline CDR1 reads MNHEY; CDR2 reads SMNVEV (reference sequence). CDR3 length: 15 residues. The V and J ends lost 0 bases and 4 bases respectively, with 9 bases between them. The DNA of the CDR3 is TGTGCCAGCAGTTTATCACAGGGATTCACCGGGGAGCTGTTTTTT. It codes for CASSLSQGFTGELFF.

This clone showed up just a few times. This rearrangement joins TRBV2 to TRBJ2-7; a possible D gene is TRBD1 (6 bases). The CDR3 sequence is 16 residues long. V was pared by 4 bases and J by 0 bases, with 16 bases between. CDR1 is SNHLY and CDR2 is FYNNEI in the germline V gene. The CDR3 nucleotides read TGTGCCAGCAGTGTAAGGGGGACCGTCGACTCCTACGAGCAGTACTTC. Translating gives CASSVRGTVDSYEQYF.

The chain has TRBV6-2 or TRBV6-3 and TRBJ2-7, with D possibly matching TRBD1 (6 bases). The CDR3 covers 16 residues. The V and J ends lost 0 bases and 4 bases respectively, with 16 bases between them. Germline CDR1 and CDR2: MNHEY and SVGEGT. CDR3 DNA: TGTGCCAGCAGTTACTCCCAGGGGCGGCCGTTTTACGAGCAGTACTTC. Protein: CASSYSQGRPFYEQYF.

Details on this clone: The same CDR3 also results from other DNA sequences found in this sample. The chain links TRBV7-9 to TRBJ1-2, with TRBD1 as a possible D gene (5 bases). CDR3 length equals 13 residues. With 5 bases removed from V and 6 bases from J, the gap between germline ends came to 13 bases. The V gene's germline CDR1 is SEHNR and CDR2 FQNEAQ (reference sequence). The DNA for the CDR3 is TGTGCCAGCAGCCGGAGGGGAGGAGATGGCTACACCTTC. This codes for CASSRRGGDGYTF.

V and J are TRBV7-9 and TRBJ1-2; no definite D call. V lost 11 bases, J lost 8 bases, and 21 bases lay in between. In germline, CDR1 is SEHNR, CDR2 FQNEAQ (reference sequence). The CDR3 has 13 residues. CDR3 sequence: CALRGFGLEGYTF. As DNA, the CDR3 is TGTGCCTTACGGGGTTTTGGATTAGAAGGCTACACCTTC.

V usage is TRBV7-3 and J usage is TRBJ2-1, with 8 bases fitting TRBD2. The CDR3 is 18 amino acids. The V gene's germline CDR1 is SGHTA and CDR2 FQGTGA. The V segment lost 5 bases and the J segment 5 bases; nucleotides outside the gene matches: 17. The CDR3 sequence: CASSQAGTSGYVDNEQFF. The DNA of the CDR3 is TGTGCCAGCAGCCAAGCCGGGACTAGTGGGTATGTGGACAATGAGCAGTTCTTC.

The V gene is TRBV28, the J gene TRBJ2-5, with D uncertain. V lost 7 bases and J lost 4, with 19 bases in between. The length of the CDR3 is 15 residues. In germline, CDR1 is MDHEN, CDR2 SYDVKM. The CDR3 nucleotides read TGTGCCAGCACGAAGCTCGACCGAGACTCAGAGACCCAGTACTTC. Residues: CASTKLDRDSETQYF.

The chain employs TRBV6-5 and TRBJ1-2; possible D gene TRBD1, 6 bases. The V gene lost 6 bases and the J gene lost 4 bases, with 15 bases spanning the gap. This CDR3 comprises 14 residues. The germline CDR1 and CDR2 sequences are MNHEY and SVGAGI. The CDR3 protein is CASSPMGGAYGYTF. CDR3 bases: TGTGCCAGCAGCCCCATGGGGGGGGCCTATGGCTACACCTTC.

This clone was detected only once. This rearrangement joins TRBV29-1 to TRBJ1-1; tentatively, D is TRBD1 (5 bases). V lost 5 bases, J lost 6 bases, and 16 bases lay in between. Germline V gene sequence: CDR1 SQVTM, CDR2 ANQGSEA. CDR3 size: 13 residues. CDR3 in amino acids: CSVTPGGSAEAFF. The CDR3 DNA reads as TGCAGCGTTACCCCCGGGGGGTCCGCTGAAGCTTTCTTT.

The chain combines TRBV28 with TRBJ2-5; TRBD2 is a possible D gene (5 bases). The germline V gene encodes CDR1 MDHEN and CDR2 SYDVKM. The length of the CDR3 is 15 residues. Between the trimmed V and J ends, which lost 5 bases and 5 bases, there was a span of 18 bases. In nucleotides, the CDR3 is TGTGCCAGCAGTCCCCAACGGAGAGGGCGGGAGACCCAGTACTTC. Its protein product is CASSPQRRGRETQYF.

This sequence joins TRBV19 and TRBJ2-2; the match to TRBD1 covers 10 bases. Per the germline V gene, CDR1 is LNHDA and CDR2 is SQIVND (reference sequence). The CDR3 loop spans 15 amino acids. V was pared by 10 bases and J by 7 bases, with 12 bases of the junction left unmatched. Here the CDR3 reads CATIDRGLAGGELFF. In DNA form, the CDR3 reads TGTGCCACCATCGACAGGGGGCTTGCGGGCGGGGAGCTGTTTTTT.

Here the CDR3 reads CASSNTGAVGYEQYF. As DNA, the CDR3 is TGTGCCAGTAGTAATACAGGGGCAGTTGGGTACGAGCAGTACTTC. The rearrangement links TRBV19 to TRBJ2-7; 7 bases map to TRBD1. With V trimmed by 4 bases and J by 4 bases, 10 bases remained unmatched. CDR3 length: 15 amino acids. From germline, CDR1 is LNHDA and CDR2 SQIVND (reference sequence).

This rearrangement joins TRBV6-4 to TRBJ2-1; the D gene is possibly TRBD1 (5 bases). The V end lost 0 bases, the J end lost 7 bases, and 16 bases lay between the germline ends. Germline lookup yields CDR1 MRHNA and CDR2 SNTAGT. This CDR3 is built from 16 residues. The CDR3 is CASSDSTRTSRNEQFF. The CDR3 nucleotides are TGTGCCAGCAGTGACTCGACCCGGACATCTAGGAATGAGCAGTTCTTC.

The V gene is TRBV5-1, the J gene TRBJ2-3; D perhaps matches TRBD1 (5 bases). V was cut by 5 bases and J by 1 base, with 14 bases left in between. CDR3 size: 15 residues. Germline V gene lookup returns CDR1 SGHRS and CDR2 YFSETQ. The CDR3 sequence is CASRSGEQGTDTQYF. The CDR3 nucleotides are TGCGCCAGCAGGTCAGGCGAACAGGGCACAGATACGCAGTATTTT.

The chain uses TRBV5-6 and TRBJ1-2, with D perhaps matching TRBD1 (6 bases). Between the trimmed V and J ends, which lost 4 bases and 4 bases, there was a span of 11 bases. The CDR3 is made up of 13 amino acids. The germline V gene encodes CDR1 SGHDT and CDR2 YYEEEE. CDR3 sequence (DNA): TGTGCCAGCAGCCAAGGACAGCTCTATGGCTACACCTTC. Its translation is CASSQGQLYGYTF.

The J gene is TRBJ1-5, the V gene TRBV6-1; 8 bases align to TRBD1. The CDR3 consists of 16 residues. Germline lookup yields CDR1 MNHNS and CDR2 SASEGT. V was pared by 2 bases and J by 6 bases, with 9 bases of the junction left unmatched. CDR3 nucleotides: TGTGCCAGCAGTGAAATGACAGGGGCGCGATTTCAGCCCCAGCATTTT. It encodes CASSEMTGARFQPQHF.

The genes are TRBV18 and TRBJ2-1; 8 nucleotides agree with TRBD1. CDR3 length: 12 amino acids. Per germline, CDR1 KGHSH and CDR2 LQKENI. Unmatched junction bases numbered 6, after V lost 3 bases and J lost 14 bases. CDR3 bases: TGTGCCAGCTCACCGGACAGGGAATTTGAGTTCTTC. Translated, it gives CASSPDREFEFF.

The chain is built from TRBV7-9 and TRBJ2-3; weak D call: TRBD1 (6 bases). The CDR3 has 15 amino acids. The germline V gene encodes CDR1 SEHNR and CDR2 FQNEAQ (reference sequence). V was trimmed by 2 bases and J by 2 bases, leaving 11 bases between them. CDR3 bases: TGTGCCAGCAGCTTAAGGGGGATCCTCACAGATACGCAGTATTTT. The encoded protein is CASSLRGILTDTQYF.

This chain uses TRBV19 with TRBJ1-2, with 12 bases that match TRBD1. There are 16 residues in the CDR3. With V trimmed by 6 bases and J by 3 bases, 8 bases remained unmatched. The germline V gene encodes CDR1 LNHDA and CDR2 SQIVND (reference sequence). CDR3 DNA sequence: TGTGCCAGTAGAGATCCGGGACAGGGGGCGGACTATGGCTACACCTTC. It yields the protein CASRDPGQGADYGYTF.